A selection of T cell receptor beta chains follows, all from one sample in a study of shared clonotypes between healthy human individuals. Clones were sequenced by immunoSEQ multiplex PCR, and TCRdb holds only the in-frame ones, with some missing. This table has hundreds of thousands of clones, 72% appearing once. The sequencing sample was made of memory CD4+ T cells sorted from blood. Receptors were obtained from a woman aged 25-40 years in good health. Both conserved end residues are part of each CDR3. A D gene is named only where the DNA matches it firmly. Rows give clone size only sometimes, using once, few, many, or a class for an expanded clone.

J gene | V gene | D gene | clone size | CDR3 DNA | CDR3 protein
TRBJ1-4 | TRBV27 | - | - | TGTGCCAGCAGTTCCTCAGGCGCAACTAATGAAAAACTGTTTTTT | CASSSSGATNEKLFF
TRBJ1-4 | TRBV27 | TRBD1 | medium-sized | TGTGCCAGCAGCCGCGGACAGGGGAACGAAAAACTGTTTTTT | CASSRGQGNEKLFF
TRBJ2-7 | TRBV2 | - | - | TGTGCCAGCAGTGTGGTCTACGAGCAGTACTTC | CASSVVYEQYF
TRBJ2-3 | TRBV19 | - | - | TGTGCCAGTAGTATTAGGGAAGGTGCAGATACGCAGTATTTT | CASSIREGADTQYF
TRBJ2-1 | TRBV7-9 | TRBD2 | - | TGTGCCAGCAGCTTATTAGCGGGAGTAGGTAATGAGCAGTTCTTC | CASSLLAGVGNEQFF
TRBJ2-1 | TRBV9 | TRBD2 | - | TGTGCCAGCAGCTCGCGGACTAGCGGAACGGACCATGAGCAGTTCTTC | CASSSRTSGTDHEQFF
TRBJ2-1 | TRBV2 | TRBD2 | - | TGTGCCAGCAGTGGGCTAGCGGGAGTCGTGGGCGATGAGCAGTTCTTC | CASSGLAGVVGDEQFF
TRBJ2-1 | TRBV6-5 | - | few | TGTGCCAGCAGTTACCAGCCACAGAACTATGAGCAGTTCTTC | CASSYQPQNYEQFF
TRBJ2-7 | TRBV10-3 | TRBD1 | - | TGTGCCATCAGTTCGGGACAGGGGAAACACGAGCAGTACTTC | CAISSGQGKHEQYF
TRBJ2-7 | TRBV30 | TRBD2 | - | TGTGCCTGGACGGGGGGTGGCGGGAGTAAATACGAGCAGTACTTC | CAWTGGGGSKYEQYF
TRBJ1-1 | TRBV18 | - | - | TGTGCCAGCTCACCAGCAGGGAGGAACACTGAAGCTTTCTTT | CASSPAGRNTEAFF
TRBJ1-1 | TRBV5-1 | - | - | TGCGCCAGCAGCCTCCAAGCCGGGGGGGACACTGAAGCTTTCTTT | CASSLQAGGDTEAFF
TRBJ2-4 | TRBV23-1 | - | few | TGCGCCAGCAGTCATCGACTGCTACGATCCAAAAACATTCAGTACTTC | CASSHRLLRSKNIQYF
TRBJ2-7 | TRBV6-5 | - | - | TGTGCCAGCAGTTACTCCGGAGCGACCTCAGAGCAGTACTTC | CASSYSGATSEQYF
TRBJ1-1 | TRBV28 | - | - | TGTGCCAGCAGGCCCCCCCTTAATAGGGGCACTGAAGCTTTCTTT | CASRPPLNRGTEAFF
TRBJ1-1 | TRBV11-2 | - | - | TGTGCCAGCAGCTTGTTGAGGGGACCTCTGGGCACTGAAGCTTTCTTT | CASSLLRGPLGTEAFF
TRBJ2-2 | TRBV29-1 | TRBD1 | - | TGCAGCGCCCGCCGTGCTGGACAGGGTGGCACCGGGGAGCTGTTTTTT | CSARRAGQGGTGELFF
TRBJ2-6 | TRBV5-4 | - | - | TGTGCCAGCAGCTTCGACGGAGGAAGCTCTGGGGCCAACGTCCTGACTTTC | CASSFDGGSSGANVLTF
TRBJ1-2 | TRBV16 | - | - | TGTGCCAGCAGCCATAGCAGCAACTATGGCTACACCTTC | CASSHSSNYGYTF
TRBJ2-7 | TRBV11-2 | - | - | TGTGCCAGCAGCTTAGGTCCTGGTCGCGAGCAGTACTTC | CASSLGPGREQYF
TRBJ1-5 | TRBV18 | - | - | TGTGCCAGCTCACCAACAGCCGTCGGTCAGCCCCAGCATTTT | CASSPTAVGQPQHF
TRBJ1-3 | TRBV19 | TRBD1 | - | TGTGCCAGTAGTTCCGGACAGGGGAACACCATATATTTT | CASSSGQGNTIYF
TRBJ2-3 | TRBV29-1 | - | - | TGCAGTGAGTCGGAGGGCCCAGATACGCAGTATTTT | CSESEGPDTQYF
TRBJ1-5 | TRBV10-3 | - | - | TGTGCCATCAGTGACAGGAATCAGCCCCAGCATTTT | CAISDRNQPQHF
TRBJ1-2 | TRBV5-5 | - | once | TGTGCCAGCAGCGTCCAGCCTGGGACCAGAGGTTACACCTTC | CASSVQPGTRGYTF
TRBJ1-5 | TRBV7-2 | TRBD1 | - | TGTGCCAGCAGCCTCCGACAGGGGTACCAGCCCCAGCATTTT | CASSLRQGYQPQHF
TRBJ1-3 | TRBV7-2 | TRBD1 | - | TGTGCCAGCAGCCAGGGGGGAATCGGAAACACCATATATTTT | CASSQGGIGNTIYF
TRBJ2-7 | TRBV6-1 | - | - | TGTGCCAGCAGTGAAGCGCGCAGGCCCGGTACGAACGAGCAGTACTTC | CASSEARRPGTNEQYF
TRBJ2-7 | TRBV2 | TRBD2 | - | TGTGCCAGCAGTGAAATTCTTCTAGCGGACTACGAGCAGTACTTC | CASSEILLADYEQYF
TRBJ2-5 | TRBV5-1 | - | once | TGCGCCAGCAGCTATTCTCAGAATCAAGAGACCCAGTACTTC | CASSYSQNQETQYF
TRBJ1-1 | TRBV30 | - | - | TGTGCCTGGAGTAGGGACGGCTTGAACACTGAAGCTTTCTTT | CAWSRDGLNTEAFF
TRBJ1-1 | TRBV5-8 | - | - | TGTGCCAGCAGCTTGGGATCAAGCATGAACACTGAAGCTTTCTTT | CASSLGSSMNTEAFF
TRBJ2-1 | TRBV25-1 | TRBD2 | - | TGTGCCAGAGGAGCGGGGGGCTCCTACAATGAGCAGTTCTTC | CARGAGGSYNEQFF
TRBJ2-3 | TRBV28 | - | - | TGTGCCAGCAGGGCAGGGGGGGGGAGCACAGATACGCAGTATTTT | CASRAGGGSTDTQYF
TRBJ2-5 | TRBV18 | - | - | TGTGCCAGCTCACCAAGTGTGAGTAGAGAGACCCAGTACTTC | CASSPSVSRETQYF
TRBJ2-2 | TRBV11-3 | TRBD2 | - | TGTGCCAGCAGCCAACTAGTAGCGGGAGACGTCACCGGGGAGCTGTTTTTT | CASSQLVAGDVTGELFF
TRBJ2-5 | TRBV20-1 | - | - | TGCAGTGCTAGAGGACCGTCCCAGTACTTC | CSARGPSQYF
TRBJ2-3 | TRBV7-2 | TRBD2 | - | TGTGCCAGCAGCTTGCTAGCGGGAGGAAGGGAAGATACGCAGTATTTT | CASSLLAGGREDTQYF
TRBJ1-4 | TRBV7-2 | - | - | TGTGCCAGCAGCTTAACGGGGACGACCCCGGGTGAAAAACTGTTTTTT | CASSLTGTTPGEKLFF
TRBJ2-7 | TRBV5-3 | - | - | TGTGCCAGAAGCAATACCTACGAGCAGTACTTC | CARSNTYEQYF
TRBJ2-1 | TRBV4-1 | TRBD2 | - | TGCGCCAGCAGCCAAAACAGACTAGCGGGCGACAATGAGCAGTTCTTC | CASSQNRLAGDNEQFF
TRBJ2-7 | TRBV27 | - | - | TGTGCCAGCAGTCTGGGAAGGGGGGGCTCCACCTACGAGCAGTACTTC | CASSLGRGGSTYEQYF
TRBJ1-1 | TRBV5-1 | TRBD1 | - | TGCGCCAGCAGCTTACCAGACAGGGGTTACACTGAAGCTTTCTTT | CASSLPDRGYTEAFF
TRBJ2-3 | TRBV2 | TRBD1 | few | TGTGCCAGCGGGAGGGGACAGGGGCAAACAGATACGCAGTATTTT | CASGRGQGQTDTQYF
TRBJ2-6 | TRBV5-1 | TRBD1 | - | TGCGCCAGCAGTTACGGGACAGTAGGGGCCAACGTCCTGACTTTC | CASSYGTVGANVLTF
TRBJ2-7 | TRBV7-9 | TRBD2 | - | TGTGCCAGCAGCTCTTCTAGCGGGCGGGGGACCTACGAGCAGTACTTC | CASSSSSGRGTYEQYF
TRBJ2-7 | TRBV30 | - | - | TGTGCCTGGAGGCCGGGACTTACCTACGAGCAGTACTTC | CAWRPGLTYEQYF
TRBJ2-2 | TRBV27 | TRBD2 | once | TGTGCCAGCAGTTTTTCACTAGCGGGCAGCGGGGAGCTGTTTTTT | CASSFSLAGSGELFF
TRBJ2-2 | TRBV6-1 | - | - | TGTGCCAGCAGGCCGGGACACCTCAACACCGGGGAGCTGTTTTTT | CASRPGHLNTGELFF
TRBJ1-3 | TRBV7-9 | - | few | TGTGCCAGCAGCTTAAAGGGGGGCGGAAACACCATATATTTT | CASSLKGGGNTIYF
TRBJ2-3 | TRBV7-9 | TRBD2 | - | TGTGCCAGCAGCTGGGGAGGGAGGGCCCTCACAGATACGCAGTATTTT | CASSWGGRALTDTQYF
TRBJ1-1 | TRBV28 | - | few | TGTGCCAGCACCCCCCGCGGGAGAACCGGGGTCACTGAAGCTTTCTTT | CASTPRGRTGVTEAFF
TRBJ1-3 | TRBV7-6 | TRBD1 | once | TGTGCCAGCAGCTTAGCGTCTAGAAGGACAGGGGGTGGCTCTGGAAACACCATATATTTT | CASSLASRRTGGGSGNTIYF
TRBJ2-7 | TRBV5-6 | TRBD1 | once | TGTGCCAGTACGTACCGGGACAGAGGAGACGAGCAGTACTTC | CASTYRDRGDEQYF
TRBJ2-1 | TRBV25-1 | - | - | TGTGCCAGCAGTGAATCCCGACTTGACAGCTCCTACAATGAGCAGTTCTTC | CASSESRLDSSYNEQFF
TRBJ2-1 | TRBV30 | - | - | TGTGCCTGGAGCGAAGTGTTCAATGAGCAGTTCTTC | CAWSEVFNEQFF
TRBJ1-2 | TRBV28 | TRBD1 | - | TGTGCCAGCAGTTGGACAGGGACAGGCCTTAACTATGGCTACACCTTC | CASSWTGTGLNYGYTF
TRBJ1-1 | TRBV2 | - | - | TGTGCCACGCAACGGACGGAAAAGAACACTGAAGCTTTCTTT | CATQRTEKNTEAFF
TRBJ2-3 | TRBV4-1 | - | - | TGCGCCAGCAGCCAATTGGACTTGGTACACGTAGATACGCAGTATTTT | CASSQLDLVHVDTQYF
TRBJ2-7 | TRBV29-1 | TRBD1 | - | TGCAGCGTTGAAGGACAGGGGCCTACCTACGAGCAGTACTTC | CSVEGQGPTYEQYF